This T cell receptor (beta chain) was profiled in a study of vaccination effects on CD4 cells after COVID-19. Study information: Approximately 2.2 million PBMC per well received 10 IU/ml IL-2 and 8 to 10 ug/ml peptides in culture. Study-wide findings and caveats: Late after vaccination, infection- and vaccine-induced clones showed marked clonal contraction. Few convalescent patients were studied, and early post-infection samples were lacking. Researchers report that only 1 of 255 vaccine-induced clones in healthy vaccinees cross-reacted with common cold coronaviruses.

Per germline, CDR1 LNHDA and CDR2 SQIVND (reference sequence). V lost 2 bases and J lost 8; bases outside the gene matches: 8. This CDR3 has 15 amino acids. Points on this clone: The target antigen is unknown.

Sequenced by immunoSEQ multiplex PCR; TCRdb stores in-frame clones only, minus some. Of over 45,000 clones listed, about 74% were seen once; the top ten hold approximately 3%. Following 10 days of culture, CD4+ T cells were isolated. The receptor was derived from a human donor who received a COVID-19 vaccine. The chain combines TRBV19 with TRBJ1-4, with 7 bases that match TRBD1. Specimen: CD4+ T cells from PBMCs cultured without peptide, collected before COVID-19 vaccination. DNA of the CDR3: TGTGCCAGTAGTATACTTGGACAGGATGGCGAAAAACTGTTTTTT. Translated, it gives CASSILGQDGEKLFF. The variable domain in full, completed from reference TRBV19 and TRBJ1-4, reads DGGITQSPKYLFRKEGQNVTLSCEQNLNHDAMYWYRQDPGQGLRLIYYSQIVNDFQKGDIAEGYSVSREKKESFPLTVTSAQKNPTAFYLCASSILGQDGEKLFFGSGTQLSVL.